One sample yielded the 5 T cell receptor beta chains listed below, sequenced in a study of blood T cell repertoires in COVID-19 (dated by TCRdb to the early 2020s). Receptor libraries were prepared by the immunoSEQ multiplex PCR assay. Imported from immuneACCESS, the table was reduced by TCRdb to in-frame sequences with V and J called. These copies leave out some clones; in studies compared against another copy, an unresolved V gene accounts for under half, and the cause of the remainder is not known. The sample table lists 45,000 to 65,000 clones, around 81% of them with a count of one. The ten largest clonotypes hold around 5.3% of the sample. Sequencing was performed on peripheral blood. Source of these receptors: a woman in her sixties with acute or convalescent COVID-19.

This clone was counted once. J is TRBJ2-1 and V is TRBV7-2; 10 bases match TRBD2. Germline V gene sequence: CDR1 SGHTA, CDR2 FQGNSA. V gave up 1 base and J gave up 8 bases; unmatched junction bases: 2. This CDR3 has 14 amino acids. CDR3 protein: CASSLVAGGYEQFF. Written as DNA, the CDR3 is TGTGCCAGCAGCTTAGTAGCGGGAGGTTATGAGCAGTTCTTC.

The J gene is TRBJ1-5, the V gene TRBV16; TRBD1 aligns across 9 bases. CDR1 is KGHSY and CDR2 is FQNENV in the germline V gene. There are 18 residues in the CDR3. Germline trimming cut 0 bases from V and 1 base from J; bases unmatched to any gene: 7. CDR3 in amino acids: CASSQSGTGYWSNQPQHF. The CDR3 DNA reads TGTGCCAGCAGCCAATCGGGGACAGGGTATTGGAGCAATCAGCCCCAGCATTTT.

The chain has TRBV7-9 and TRBJ2-7; 12 bases line up with TRBD2. Germline CDR1 SEHNR, CDR2 FQNEAQ (reference sequence). Losses at the gene ends were 4 bases for V and 1 base for J; bases not matched to a gene: 2. The CDR3 runs 15 residues. The CDR3 DNA reads as TGTGCCAGCAGCTCGACTAGCGGGAGATCCTACGAGCAGTACTTC. Translating it yields CASSSTSGRSYEQYF.

The J gene is TRBJ2-2, the V gene TRBV19; maybe TRBD2 (5 bases). Germline CDR1 reads LNHDA; CDR2 reads SQIVND (reference sequence). This CDR3 region has 13 residues. Trimming took 3 bases from V and 6 from J, leaving 8 bases between them. As DNA, the CDR3 is TGTGCCAGTAGTATTACCGGGGCCGGGGAGCTGTTTTTT. Encoded protein: CASSITGAGELFF.

The genes are TRBV30 and TRBJ1-5; the D gene is possibly TRBD1 (6 bases). V was clipped by 2 bases and J by 4 bases, with 15 bases between them. The CDR3 covers 15 residues. Germline V gives CDR1 GTSNPN, CDR2 SVGIG (reference sequence). Written as DNA, the CDR3 is TGTGCCTGGAGTCAGAAACAGGGAAGTAATCAGCCCCAGCATTTT. Protein product: CAWSQKQGSNQPQHF.